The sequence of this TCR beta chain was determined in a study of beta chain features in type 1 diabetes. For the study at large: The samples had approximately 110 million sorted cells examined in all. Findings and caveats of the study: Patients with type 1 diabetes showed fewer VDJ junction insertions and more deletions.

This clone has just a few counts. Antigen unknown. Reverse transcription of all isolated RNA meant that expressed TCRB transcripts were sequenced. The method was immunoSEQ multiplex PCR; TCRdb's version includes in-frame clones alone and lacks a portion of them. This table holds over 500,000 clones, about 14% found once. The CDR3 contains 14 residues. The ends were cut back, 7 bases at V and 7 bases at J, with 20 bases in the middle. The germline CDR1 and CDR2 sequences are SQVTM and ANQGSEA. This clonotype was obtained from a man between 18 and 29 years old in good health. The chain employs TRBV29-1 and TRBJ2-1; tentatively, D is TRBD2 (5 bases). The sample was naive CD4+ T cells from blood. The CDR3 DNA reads TGCAGCGCCAGAACCTCACTAGTTGTGAATGAGCAGTTCTTC. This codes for CSARTSLVVNEQFF.